This is a list of T cell receptor beta chains from one sample in a study of regulatory T cells in long-lasting Graves disease. TCRdb re-called the multiplex PCR reads through MiXCR, storing one row per CDR3 protein. The sample holds around 460,000 distinct CDR3 sequences; 11% to 15% are singletons and the top ten take approximately 17%. These records were also assigned to another study, of T cells in Graves' hyperthyroidism and ophthalmopathy.

The source was peripheral blood mononuclear cells (PBMCs), collected at new diagnosis, from a patient treated with antithyroid drugs. The receptors come from a woman in her fifties or sixties with Graves disease. CDR3s include the opening cysteine and the closing phenylalanine or tryptophan. Each record gives: clone size, V gene, CDR3 length, J gene, D gene, CDR3 protein, CDR3 DNA. A D gene is named only where the DNA matches it firmly. Clone size is stated in some rows and not others, as once, few, many or a class when expanded.

clone size: many
V gene: TRBV9
CDR3 length: 13
J gene: TRBJ2-7
D gene: -
CDR3 protein: CASSEPTGNEQYF
CDR3 DNA: TGTGCCAGCAGTGAACCTACAGGGAACGAGCAGTACTTC

clone size: many
V gene: TRBV2
CDR3 length: 12
J gene: TRBJ2-7
D gene: -
CDR3 protein: CASSGVSYEQYF
CDR3 DNA: TGTGCCAGCAGTGGGGTAAGCTACGAGCAGTACTTC

clone size: many
V gene: TRBV12-3/TRBV12-4
CDR3 length: 15
J gene: TRBJ1-5
D gene: -
CDR3 protein: CASSSPNRGNQPQHF
CDR3 DNA: TGTGCCAGCAGTTCACCAAACAGGGGCAATCAGCCCCAGCATTTT

clone size: many
V gene: TRBV7-3
CDR3 length: 14
J gene: TRBJ2-7
D gene: -
CDR3 protein: CASRRDILDNEQYF
CDR3 DNA: TGTGCCAGCAGGAGGGACATACTGGACAACGAGCAGTACTTC

clone size: many
V gene: TRBV28
CDR3 length: 13
J gene: TRBJ1-5
D gene: TRBD1
CDR3 protein: CASSTGTVQPQHF
CDR3 DNA: TGTGCCAGCAGCACCGGGACAGTGCAGCCCCAGCATTTT

clone size: -
V gene: TRBV3-1
CDR3 length: 13
J gene: TRBJ2-7
D gene: -
CDR3 protein: CAGSPGDRYEQYF
CDR3 DNA: TGTGCCGGCAGCCCGGGGGATCGCTACGAGCAGTACTTC

clone size: many
V gene: TRBV28
CDR3 length: 17
J gene: TRBJ2-7
D gene: -
CDR3 protein: CASSLFGGDDISYEQYF
CDR3 DNA: TGTGCCAGCAGTTTATTTGGTGGAGATGACATCTCCTACGAGCAGTACTTC

clone size: many
V gene: TRBV3-1
CDR3 length: 14
J gene: TRBJ1-1
D gene: -
CDR3 protein: CASSQVPDLFEAFF
CDR3 DNA: TGTGCCAGCAGCCAAGTACCGGATTTGTTTGAAGCTTTCTTT

clone size: many
V gene: TRBV7-2
CDR3 length: 14
J gene: TRBJ2-1
D gene: -
CDR3 protein: CASSLVQGRHEQFF
CDR3 DNA: TGTGCCAGCAGCTTAGTGCAGGGGCGGCATGAGCAGTTCTTC

clone size: many
V gene: TRBV10-3
CDR3 length: 14
J gene: TRBJ2-7
D gene: TRBD1
CDR3 protein: CAIRRQGVGYEQYF
CDR3 DNA: TGTGCCATCAGACGACAGGGAGTTGGGTACGAGCAGTACTTC

clone size: many
V gene: TRBV12-3/TRBV12-4
CDR3 length: 12
J gene: TRBJ1-2
D gene: -
CDR3 protein: CASSRDTYGYTF
CDR3 DNA: TGTGCCAGCAGTCGGGACACCTATGGCTACACCTTC

clone size: many
V gene: TRBV5-1
CDR3 length: 12
J gene: TRBJ2-2
D gene: -
CDR3 protein: CASSLVERELFF
CDR3 DNA: TGCGCCAGCAGCTTGGTGGAGCGGGAGCTGTTTTTT

clone size: -
V gene: TRBV9
CDR3 length: 15
J gene: TRBJ1-6
D gene: TRBD1
CDR3 protein: CASSTKGTENSPLHF
CDR3 DNA: TGTGCCAGCAGCACTAAAGGGACAGAGAATTCACCCCTCCACTTT

clone size: few
V gene: TRBV27
CDR3 length: 17
J gene: TRBJ2-5
D gene: TRBD2
CDR3 protein: CASKPAPAGGKEETQYF
CDR3 DNA: TGTGCCAGCAAACCCGCCCCAGCGGGAGGGAAGGAGGAGACCCAGTACTTC

clone size: few
V gene: TRBV7-9
CDR3 length: 17
J gene: TRBJ2-1
D gene: -
CDR3 protein: CASSFGSRDKLYNEQFF
CDR3 DNA: TGTGCCAGCAGCTTTGGTTCGAGGGACAAGCTTTACAATGAGCAGTTCTTC

clone size: many
V gene: TRBV27
CDR3 length: 16
J gene: TRBJ2-3
D gene: TRBD1
CDR3 protein: CASSLSGQGITDTQYF
CDR3 DNA: TGTGCCAGCAGTTTAAGCGGACAGGGCATCACAGATACGCAGTATTTT

clone size: many
V gene: TRBV20-1
CDR3 length: 13
J gene: TRBJ2-1
D gene: TRBD2
CDR3 protein: CSARPGLAREQFF
CDR3 DNA: TGCAGTGCTAGACCCGGACTAGCTAGGGAGCAGTTCTTC

clone size: -
V gene: TRBV18
CDR3 length: 16
J gene: TRBJ2-2
D gene: -
CDR3 protein: CASSPGGKSNTGELFF
CDR3 DNA: TGTGCCAGCTCACCGGGCGGGAAATCGAACACCGGGGAGCTGTTTTTT

clone size: many
V gene: TRBV7-9
CDR3 length: 15
J gene: TRBJ2-3
D gene: -
CDR3 protein: CASSLGGISADTQYF
CDR3 DNA: TGTGCCAGCAGCTTGGGCGGGATAAGTGCAGATACGCAGTATTTT

clone size: few
V gene: TRBV25-1
CDR3 length: 16
J gene: TRBJ2-7
D gene: TRBD1
CDR3 protein: CASSGTSGQGTYEQYF
CDR3 DNA: TGTGCCAGCAGTGGGACGTCGGGACAGGGGACCTACGAGCAGTACTTC

clone size: many
V gene: TRBV6-2/TRBV6-3
CDR3 length: 15
J gene: TRBJ1-2
D gene: TRBD1
CDR3 protein: CASRQGPISSYGYTF
CDR3 DNA: TGTGCCAGCAGACAGGGGCCCATATCTTCCTATGGCTACACCTTC

clone size: once
V gene: TRBV4-1
CDR3 length: 20
J gene: TRBJ2-2
D gene: TRBD2
CDR3 protein: CASSQLPGTSGRGLVGELFF
CDR3 DNA: TGCGCCAGCAGCCAATTACCCGGGACTAGCGGGAGAGGTTTGGTCGGGGAGCTGTTTTTT